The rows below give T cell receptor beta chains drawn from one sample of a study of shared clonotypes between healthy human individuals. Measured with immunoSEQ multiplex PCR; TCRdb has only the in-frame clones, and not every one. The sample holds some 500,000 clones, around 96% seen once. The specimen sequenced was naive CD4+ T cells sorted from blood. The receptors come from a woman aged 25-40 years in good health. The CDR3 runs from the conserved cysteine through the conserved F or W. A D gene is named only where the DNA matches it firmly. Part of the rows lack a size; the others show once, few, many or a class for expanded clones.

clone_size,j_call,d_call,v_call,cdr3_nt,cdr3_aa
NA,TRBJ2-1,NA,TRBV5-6,TGTGCCAGCAGCCGACACAATGAGCAGTTCTTC,CASSRHNEQFF
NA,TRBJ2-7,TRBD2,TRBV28,TGTGCCAGCAGTTTTTGGGCGGGAGTTTCCTACGAGCAGTACTTC,CASSFWAGVSYEQYF
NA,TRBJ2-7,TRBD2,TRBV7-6,TGTGCCAGCAGCTTAGGTACTAGCGGCTCCTACGAGCAGTACTTC,CASSLGTSGSYEQYF
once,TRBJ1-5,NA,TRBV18,TGTGCCAGCTCACTTCGACAGATTTTTGGTAGCAATCAGCCCCAGCATTTT,CASSLRQIFGSNQPQHF
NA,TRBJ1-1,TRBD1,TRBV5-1,TGCGCCAGCAGCTCGGGACAGGGTACCGAAGCTTTCTTT,CASSSGQGTEAFF
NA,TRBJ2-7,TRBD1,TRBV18,TGTGCCAGCTCACCTCTCCCCCCGGGACAGGGACGCTACGAGCAGTACTTC,CASSPLPPGQGRYEQYF
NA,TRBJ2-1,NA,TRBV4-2,TGTGCCAGCAGCCAAGATCCCACTAGCTCCTACAATGAGCAGTTCTTC,CASSQDPTSSYNEQFF
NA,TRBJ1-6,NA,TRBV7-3,TGTGCCAGCAGCTACTCCGGGTCCAATTCACCCCTCCACTTT,CASSYSGSNSPLHF
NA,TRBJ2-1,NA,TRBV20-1,TGCAGTGCTAGGGAGGACAATGAGCAGTTCTTC,CSAREDNEQFF
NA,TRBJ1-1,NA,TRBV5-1,TGCGCCAGCAGCTTGGAAGGGGGAAACACTGAAGCTTTCTTT,CASSLEGGNTEAFF
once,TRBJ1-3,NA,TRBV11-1,TGTGCCAGCACCGTTGACCGGGACGCTAGCTCTGGAAACACCATATATTTT,CASTVDRDASSGNTIYF
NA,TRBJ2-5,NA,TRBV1,TGCACCAGCAGCCAAAAAGGGACTAGCGGGAGACAAGAGACCCAGTACTTC,CTSSQKGTSGRQETQYF
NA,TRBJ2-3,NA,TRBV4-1,TGCGCCAGCAGCCCCTACAGGAGTTCTAGCACAGATACGCAGTATTTT,CASSPYRSSSTDTQYF
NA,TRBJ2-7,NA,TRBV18,TGTGCCAGCTCACCAGGCCGCGGGCGCGAGCAGTACTTC,CASSPGRGREQYF
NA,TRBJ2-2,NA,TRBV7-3,TGTGCCAGCAGCTCGACAGCCGCGAACACCGGGGAGCTGTTTTTT,CASSSTAANTGELFF
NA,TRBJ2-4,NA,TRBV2,TGTGCCAGCAGGAGAGGGCTAGCGTCGGCCAAAAACATTCAGTACTTC,CASRRGLASAKNIQYF
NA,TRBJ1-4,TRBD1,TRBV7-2,TGTGCCAGCAGCCGTTTCGGGGACAGGGCTGCAACTAATGAAAAACTGTTTTTT,CASSRFGDRAATNEKLFF
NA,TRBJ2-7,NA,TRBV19,TGTGCCAGTAGTGGGCAGGTGTCCTCCTACGAGCAGTACTTC,CASSGQVSSYEQYF
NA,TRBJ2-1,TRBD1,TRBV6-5,TGTGCCAGCAGTTACTCCGGGACAGGGACCAATGAGCAGTTCTTC,CASSYSGTGTNEQFF
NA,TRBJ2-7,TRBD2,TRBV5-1,TGCGCCAGCAAGCCCAGACTAGCGGGTATCTCCTACGAGCAGTACTTC,CASKPRLAGISYEQYF
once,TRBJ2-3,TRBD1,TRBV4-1,TGCGCCAGCAGGGCGACAGGGCTAAGCACAGATACGCAGTATTTT,CASRATGLSTDTQYF
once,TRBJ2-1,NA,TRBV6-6,TGTGCCACCCGACAGGAAATGAAGCAGTTCTTC,CATRQEMKQFF
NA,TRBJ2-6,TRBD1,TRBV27,TGTGCCAGCAGTTTACGGGCATCCAGGGGGACCCCACCTGGGGCCAACGTCCTGACTTTC,CASSLRASRGTPPGANVLTF
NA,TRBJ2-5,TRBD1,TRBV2,TGTGCCAGCAGGGGGACAGTCCAAGAGACCCAGTACTTC,CASRGTVQETQYF
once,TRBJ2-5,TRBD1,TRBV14,TGTGCCAGCAGCGGGACAGTGCAAGAGACCCAGTACTTC,CASSGTVQETQYF
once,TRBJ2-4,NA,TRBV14,TGTGCCAGCAGCTCCGGGAACATTCAGTACTTC,CASSSGNIQYF
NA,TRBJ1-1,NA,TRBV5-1,TGCGCCAGCAGCTTGGGCCGGCGAGGGAGCACTGAAGCTTTCTTT,CASSLGRRGSTEAFF
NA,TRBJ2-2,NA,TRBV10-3,TGTGCCATCAGTGATGACGGGAGAGGGCGAACCGGGGAGCTGTTTTTT,CAISDDGRGRTGELFF
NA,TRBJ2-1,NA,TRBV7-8,TGTGCCAGCATGATACACTTCGTGGATGAGCAGTTCTTC,CASMIHFVDEQFF
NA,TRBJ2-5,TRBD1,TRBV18,TGTGCCAGCTCACGACAGGGGGATCTGTTACAAGAGACCCAGTACTTC,CASSRQGDLLQETQYF
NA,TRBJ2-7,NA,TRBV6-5,TGTGCCAGCAGCCCCAGGGGATCCCTCTCCTACGAGCAGTACTTC,CASSPRGSLSYEQYF
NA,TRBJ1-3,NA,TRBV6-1,TGTGCCAGTAGACAGGTCTCTGGAAACACCATATATTTT,CASRQVSGNTIYF
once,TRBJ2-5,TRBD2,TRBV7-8,TGTGCCAGCAGCTTGTTGGGACTAGCGGGTTCAGAGACCCAGTACTTC,CASSLLGLAGSETQYF
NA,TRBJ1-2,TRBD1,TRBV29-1,TGCAGCGTTCCGGGACAGGGGAACTATGGCTACACCTTC,CSVPGQGNYGYTF
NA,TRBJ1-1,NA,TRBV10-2,TGCGCCAGCAGTCGGGCCCTGAACACTGAAGCTTTCTTT,CASSRALNTEAFF
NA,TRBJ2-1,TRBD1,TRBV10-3,TGTGCCATCAGTGAGTCCCCGGGACAGGGAAACAATGAGCAGTTCTTC,CAISESPGQGNNEQFF
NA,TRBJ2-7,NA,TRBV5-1,TGCGCCAGCAGCCATAAGTCATACCCCTCCTACGAGCAGTACTTC,CASSHKSYPSYEQYF
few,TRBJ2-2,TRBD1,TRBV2,TGTGCCAGCAGACCGGGACAGGCGAACACCGGGGAGCTGTTTTTT,CASRPGQANTGELFF
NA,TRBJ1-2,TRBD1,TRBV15,TGTGCCACCAGCAGAGGGAACCCGGGCGGGACAGCGCGATATGGCTACACCTTC,CATSRGNPGGTARYGYTF
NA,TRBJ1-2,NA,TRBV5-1,TGCGCCAGCAGCACCTGGACAGCTAACTATGGCTACACCTTC,CASSTWTANYGYTF
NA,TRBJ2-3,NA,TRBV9,TGTGCCAGCAGCGCTCGGGGGCCCACAGATACGCAGTATTTT,CASSARGPTDTQYF
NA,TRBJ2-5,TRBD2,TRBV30,TGTGCCTGGAGCTCACTAGCGGCCAATGTGAAGACCCAGTACTTC,CAWSSLAANVKTQYF
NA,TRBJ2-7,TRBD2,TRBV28,TGTGCCAGCAGTTTCTCCCCAGCGGGAGTCGGCGAGCAGTACTTC,CASSFSPAGVGEQYF
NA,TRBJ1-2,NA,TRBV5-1,TGCGCCAGCAGCGGTCTCCATGGCTACACCTTC,CASSGLHGYTF
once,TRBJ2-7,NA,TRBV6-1,TGTGCCAGCAGTAGGACTTTCCAGGACAACGAGCAGTACTTC,CASSRTFQDNEQYF
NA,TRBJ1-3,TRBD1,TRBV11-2,TGTGCCAGCAGCTCCAACAGGGGGAGAAACACCATATATTTT,CASSSNRGRNTIYF
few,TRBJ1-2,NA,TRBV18,TGTGCCAGCTCACACTCCCCTACTGACTATGGCTACACCTTC,CASSHSPTDYGYTF
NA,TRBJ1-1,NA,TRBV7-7,TGTGCCAGCAGCTTCATTTCAGGGGAGAACACTGAAGCTTTCTTT,CASSFISGENTEAFF
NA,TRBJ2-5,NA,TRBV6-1,TGTGCCAGCAGTGTGTCGACTAGTGAGACCCAGTACTTC,CASSVSTSETQYF
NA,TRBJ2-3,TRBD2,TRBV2,TGTGCCAGCAGCACTAGCGGGACTAGCACAGATACGCAGTATTTT,CASSTSGTSTDTQYF
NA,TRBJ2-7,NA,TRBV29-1,TGCAGCGTTGGCGACTACGAGCAGTACTTC,CSVGDYEQYF
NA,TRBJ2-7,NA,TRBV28,TGTGCCAGCAGTTTAAAGTTGGCAGGGGTAGCCTCCTACGAGCAGTACTTC,CASSLKLAGVASYEQYF
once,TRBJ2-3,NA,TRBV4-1,TGCGCCAGCAGCCTGGTGGTGTGGTTAGATACGCAGTATTTT,CASSLVVWLDTQYF
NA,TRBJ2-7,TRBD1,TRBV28,TGTGCCAGCAGCCTGCCAGGGGGTGCCTACGAGCAGTACTTC,CASSLPGGAYEQYF
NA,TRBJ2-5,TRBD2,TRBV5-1,TGCGCCAGCAGCGGAACTAGCGGGAGTGAGACCCAGTACTTC,CASSGTSGSETQYF
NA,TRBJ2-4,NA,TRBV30,TGTGCCTGGAGTGGAAGGCGGTCAGAGGACATTCAGTACTTC,CAWSGRRSEDIQYF
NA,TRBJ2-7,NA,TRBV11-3,TGTGCCAGCAGCCTGGGTGGGTCCTACGAGCAGTACTTC,CASSLGGSYEQYF
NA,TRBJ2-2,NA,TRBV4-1,TGCGCCAGCAGGAGCGAGAACACCGGGGAGCTGTTTTTT,CASRSENTGELFF
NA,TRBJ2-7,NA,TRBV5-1,TGCGCCAGCAGTGGGGGCGGGGGCGCCGGTATTGGCGAGCAGTACTTC,CASSGGGGAGIGEQYF